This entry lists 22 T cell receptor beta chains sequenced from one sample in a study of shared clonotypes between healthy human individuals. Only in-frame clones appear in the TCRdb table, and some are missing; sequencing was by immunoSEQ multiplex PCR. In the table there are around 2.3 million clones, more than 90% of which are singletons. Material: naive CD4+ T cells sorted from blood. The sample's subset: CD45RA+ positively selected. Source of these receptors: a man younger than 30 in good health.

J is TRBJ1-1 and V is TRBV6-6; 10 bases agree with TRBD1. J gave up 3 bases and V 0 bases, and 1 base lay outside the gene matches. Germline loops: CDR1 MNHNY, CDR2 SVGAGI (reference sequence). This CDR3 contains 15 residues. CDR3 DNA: TGTGCCAGCAGTTACTCAGGACAGGGGGACACTGAAGCTTTCTTT. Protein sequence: CASSYSGQGDTEAFF.

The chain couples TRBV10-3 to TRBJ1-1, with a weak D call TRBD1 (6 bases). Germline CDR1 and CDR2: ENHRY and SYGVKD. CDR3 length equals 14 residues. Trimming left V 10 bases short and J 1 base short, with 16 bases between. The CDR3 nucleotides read TGTGCCAGCAGCCGAGGACAGTCGAACACTGAAGCTTTCTTT. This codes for CASSRGQSNTEAFF.

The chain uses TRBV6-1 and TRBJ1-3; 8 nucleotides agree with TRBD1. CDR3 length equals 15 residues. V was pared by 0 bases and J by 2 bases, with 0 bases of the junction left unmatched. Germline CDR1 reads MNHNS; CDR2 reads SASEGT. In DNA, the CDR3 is TGTGCCAGCAGTGAAGCGACAGGGGCTGGAAACACCATATATTTT. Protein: CASSEATGAGNTIYF.

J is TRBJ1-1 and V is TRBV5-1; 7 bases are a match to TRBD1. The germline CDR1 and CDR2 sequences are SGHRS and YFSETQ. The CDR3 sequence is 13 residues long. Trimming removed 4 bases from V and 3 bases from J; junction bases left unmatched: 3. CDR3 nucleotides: TGCGCCAGCAGCGGACAGGCGGACACTGAAGCTTTCTTT. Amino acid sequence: CASSGQADTEAFF.

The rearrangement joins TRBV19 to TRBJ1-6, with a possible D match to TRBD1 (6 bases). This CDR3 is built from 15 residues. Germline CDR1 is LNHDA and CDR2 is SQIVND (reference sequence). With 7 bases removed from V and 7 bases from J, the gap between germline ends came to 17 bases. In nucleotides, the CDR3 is TGTGCCAGTACCACCCTGGGAGGGGGAAATTCACCCCTCCACTTT. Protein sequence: CASTTLGGGNSPLHF.

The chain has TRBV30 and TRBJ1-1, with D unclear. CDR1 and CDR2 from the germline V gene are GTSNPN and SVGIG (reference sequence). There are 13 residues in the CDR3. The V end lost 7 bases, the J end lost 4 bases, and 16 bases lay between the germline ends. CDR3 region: CASDWKLGTEAFF. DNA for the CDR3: TGTGCCTCTGATTGGAAACTGGGCACTGAAGCTTTCTTT.

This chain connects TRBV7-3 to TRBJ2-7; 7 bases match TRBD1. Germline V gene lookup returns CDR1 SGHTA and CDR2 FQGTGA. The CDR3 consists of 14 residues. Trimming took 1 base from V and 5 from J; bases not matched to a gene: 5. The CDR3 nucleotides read TGTGCCAGCAGCTTAAGGGGACAGCCCGACGAGCAGTACTTC. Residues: CASSLRGQPDEQYF.

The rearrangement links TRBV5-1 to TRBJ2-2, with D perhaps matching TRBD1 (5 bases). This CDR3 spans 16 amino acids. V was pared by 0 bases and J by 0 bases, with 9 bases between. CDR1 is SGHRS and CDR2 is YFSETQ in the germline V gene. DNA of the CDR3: TGCGCCAGCAGCTTGGGCCGACAGTCGAACACCGGGGAGCTGTTTTTT. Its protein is CASSLGRQSNTGELFF.

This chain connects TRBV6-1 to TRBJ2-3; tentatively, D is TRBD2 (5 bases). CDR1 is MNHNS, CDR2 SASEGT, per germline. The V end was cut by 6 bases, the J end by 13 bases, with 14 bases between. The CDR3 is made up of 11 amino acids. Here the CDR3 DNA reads TGTGCCAGCAGGTTCGGCCTGAGGGAGTATTTT. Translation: CASRFGLREYF.

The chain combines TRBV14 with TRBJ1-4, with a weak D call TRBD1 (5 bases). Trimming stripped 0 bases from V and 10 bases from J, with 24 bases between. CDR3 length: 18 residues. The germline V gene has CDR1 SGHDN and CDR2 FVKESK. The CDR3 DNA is TGTGCCAGCAGCCAAGATCTAACGGGACGGAGCTTTTTTGGAAAACTGTTTTTT. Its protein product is CASSQDLTGRSFFGKLFF.

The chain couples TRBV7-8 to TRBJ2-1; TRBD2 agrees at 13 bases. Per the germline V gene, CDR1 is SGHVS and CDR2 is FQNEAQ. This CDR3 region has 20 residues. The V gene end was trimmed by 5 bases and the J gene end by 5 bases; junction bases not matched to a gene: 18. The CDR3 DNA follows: TGTGCCAGCAGCCCCAGGGCAGCGGTGGGGACTAGCGGGATACACAATGAGCAGTTCTTC. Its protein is CASSPRAAVGTSGIHNEQFF.

The CDR3 bases are TGTGCCAGCAGCCGGAGCGGGTCCGGCTACGAGCAGTACTTC. It is translated as CASSRSGSGYEQYF. The V gene is TRBV5-4, the J gene TRBJ2-7, with D possibly being TRBD2 (6 bases). Deletions cut 4 bases from V and 3 bases from J, with 14 bases between. Germline V CDR1 and CDR2: SGHNT, YYREEE (reference sequence). The CDR3 sequence is 14 residues long.

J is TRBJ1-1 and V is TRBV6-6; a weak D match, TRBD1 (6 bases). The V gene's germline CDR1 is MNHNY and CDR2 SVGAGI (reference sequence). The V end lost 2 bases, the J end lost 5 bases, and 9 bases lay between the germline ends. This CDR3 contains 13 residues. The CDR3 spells CASSYRDTTEAFF. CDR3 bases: TGTGCCAGCAGTTACCGGGACACAACTGAAGCTTTCTTT.

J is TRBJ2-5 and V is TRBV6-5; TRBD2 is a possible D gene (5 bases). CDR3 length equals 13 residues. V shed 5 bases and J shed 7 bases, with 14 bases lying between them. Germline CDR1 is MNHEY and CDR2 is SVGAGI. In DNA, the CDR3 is TGTGCCAGCAGTAACGACGGCGCGGGGACCCAGTACTTC. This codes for CASSNDGAGTQYF.

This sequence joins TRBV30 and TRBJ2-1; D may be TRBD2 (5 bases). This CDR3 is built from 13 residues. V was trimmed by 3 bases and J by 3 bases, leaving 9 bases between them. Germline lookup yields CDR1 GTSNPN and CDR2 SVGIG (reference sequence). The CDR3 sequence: CAWRRRDYNEQFF. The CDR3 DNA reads TGTGCCTGGAGGCGCCGGGACTACAATGAGCAGTTCTTC.

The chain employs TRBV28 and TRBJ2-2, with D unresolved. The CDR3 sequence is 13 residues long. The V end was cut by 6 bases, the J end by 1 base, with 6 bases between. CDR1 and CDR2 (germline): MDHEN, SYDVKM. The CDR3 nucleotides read TGTGCCAGCAGGGGGTGGAACACCGGGGAGCTGTTTTTT. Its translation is CASRGWNTGELFF.

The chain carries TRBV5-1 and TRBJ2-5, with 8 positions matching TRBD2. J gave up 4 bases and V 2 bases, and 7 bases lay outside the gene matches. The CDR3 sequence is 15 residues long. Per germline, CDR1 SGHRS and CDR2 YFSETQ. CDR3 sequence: CASSLSGSRGETQYF. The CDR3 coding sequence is TGCGCCAGCAGCTTAAGCGGGAGCCGGGGAGAGACCCAGTACTTC.

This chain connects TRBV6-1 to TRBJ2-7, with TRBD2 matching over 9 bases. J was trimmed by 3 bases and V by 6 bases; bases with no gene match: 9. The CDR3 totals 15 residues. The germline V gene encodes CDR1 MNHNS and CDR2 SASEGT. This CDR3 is CASRAGGSGSYEQYF. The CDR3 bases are TGTGCCAGCAGGGCGGGAGGTAGCGGGAGCTACGAGCAGTACTTC.

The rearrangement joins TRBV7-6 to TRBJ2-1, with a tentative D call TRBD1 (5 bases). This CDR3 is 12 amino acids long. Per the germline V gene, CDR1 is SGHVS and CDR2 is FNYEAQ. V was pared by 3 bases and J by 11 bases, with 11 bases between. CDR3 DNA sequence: TGTGCCAGCAGCTTCATAGGGGCACAGCAGTTCTTC. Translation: CASSFIGAQQFF.

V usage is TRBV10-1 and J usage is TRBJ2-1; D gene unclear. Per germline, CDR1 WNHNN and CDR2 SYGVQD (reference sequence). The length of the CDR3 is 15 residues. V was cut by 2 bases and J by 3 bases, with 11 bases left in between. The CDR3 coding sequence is TGCGCCAGCAGTGAGCCCCGCGGTGGCTACAATGAGCAGTTCTTC. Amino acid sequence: CASSEPRGGYNEQFF.

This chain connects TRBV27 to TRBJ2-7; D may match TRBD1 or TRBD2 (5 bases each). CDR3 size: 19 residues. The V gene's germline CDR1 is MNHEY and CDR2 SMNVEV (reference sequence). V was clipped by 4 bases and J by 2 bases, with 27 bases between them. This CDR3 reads CASSSFRGRNQILPYEQYF. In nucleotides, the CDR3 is TGTGCCAGCAGTTCCTTCCGGGGCAGGAACCAAATACTACCCTACGAGCAGTACTTC.

The CDR3 sequence: CASGLVPHGNGYEQYF. CDR3 nucleotide sequence: TGTGCTAGTGGTTTGGTACCTCATGGCAACGGGTACGAGCAGTACTTC. V is TRBV12-5 and J is TRBJ2-7; no firm D call. The germline V gene encodes CDR1 LGHNT and CDR2 FRNRAP. The CDR3 spans 16 residues. Trimming pared 0 bases from V and 4 bases from J, leaving 16 bases between.